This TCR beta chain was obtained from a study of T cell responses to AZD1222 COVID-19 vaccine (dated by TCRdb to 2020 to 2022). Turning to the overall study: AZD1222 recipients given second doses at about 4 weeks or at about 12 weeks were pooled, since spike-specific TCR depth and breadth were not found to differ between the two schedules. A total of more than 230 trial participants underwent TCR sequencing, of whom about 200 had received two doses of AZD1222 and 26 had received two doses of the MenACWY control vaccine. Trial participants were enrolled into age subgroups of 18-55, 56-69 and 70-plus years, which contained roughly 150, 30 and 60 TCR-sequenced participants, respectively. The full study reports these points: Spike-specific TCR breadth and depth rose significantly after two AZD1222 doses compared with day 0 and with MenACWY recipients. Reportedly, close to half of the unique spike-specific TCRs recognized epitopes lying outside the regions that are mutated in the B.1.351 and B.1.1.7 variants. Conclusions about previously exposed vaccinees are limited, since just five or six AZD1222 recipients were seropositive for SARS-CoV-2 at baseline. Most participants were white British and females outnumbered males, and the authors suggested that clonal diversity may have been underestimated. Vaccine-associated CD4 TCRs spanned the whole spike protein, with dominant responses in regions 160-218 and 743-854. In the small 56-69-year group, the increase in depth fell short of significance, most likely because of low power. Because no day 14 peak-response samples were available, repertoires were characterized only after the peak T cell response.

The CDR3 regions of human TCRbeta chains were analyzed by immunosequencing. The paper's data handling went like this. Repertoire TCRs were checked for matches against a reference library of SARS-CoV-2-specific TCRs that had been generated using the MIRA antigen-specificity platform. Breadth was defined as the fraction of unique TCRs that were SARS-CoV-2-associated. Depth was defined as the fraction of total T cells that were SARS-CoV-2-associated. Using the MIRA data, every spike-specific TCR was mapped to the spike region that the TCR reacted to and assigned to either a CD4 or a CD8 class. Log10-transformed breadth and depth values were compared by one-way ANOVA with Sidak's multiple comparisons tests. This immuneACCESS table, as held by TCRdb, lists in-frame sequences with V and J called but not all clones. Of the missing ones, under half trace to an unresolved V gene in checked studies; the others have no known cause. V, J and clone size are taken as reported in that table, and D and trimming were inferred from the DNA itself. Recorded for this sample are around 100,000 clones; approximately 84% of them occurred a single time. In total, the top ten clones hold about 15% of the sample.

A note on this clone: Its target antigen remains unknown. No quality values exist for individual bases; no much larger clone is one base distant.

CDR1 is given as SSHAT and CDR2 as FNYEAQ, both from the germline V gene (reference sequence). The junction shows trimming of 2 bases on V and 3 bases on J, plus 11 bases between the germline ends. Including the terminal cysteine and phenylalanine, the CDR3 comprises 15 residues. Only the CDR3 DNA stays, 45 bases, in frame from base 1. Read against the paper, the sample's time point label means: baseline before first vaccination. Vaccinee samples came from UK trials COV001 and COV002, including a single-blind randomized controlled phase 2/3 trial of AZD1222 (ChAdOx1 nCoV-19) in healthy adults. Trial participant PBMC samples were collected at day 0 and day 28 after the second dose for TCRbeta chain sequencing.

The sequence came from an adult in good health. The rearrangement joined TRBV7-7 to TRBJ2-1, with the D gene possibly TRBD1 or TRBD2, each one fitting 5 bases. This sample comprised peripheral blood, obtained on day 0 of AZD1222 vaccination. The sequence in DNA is TGTGCCAGCAGCTTAAGCGAGGGGCTCTACAATGAGCAGTTCTTC. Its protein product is CASSLSEGLYNEQFF.